One sample yielded the 12 T cell receptor beta chains listed below, sequenced in a study of graft-versus-host responses after intestinal transplantation. These receptors have no identified antigens. Generated by immunoSEQ multiplex PCR, the TCRdb table keeps only in-frame clones and is missing some. Of some 97,000 clones in the sample, more than 85% are singletons; the top ten hold about 0.95%. Sequenced material: unstimulated CD4+ T cells sorted from spleen or lymph node cells, taken before transplant. The source of these receptors is a human donor who was the organ donor for an intestinal transplant.

V is TRBV5-6 and J is TRBJ2-5, with D perhaps matching TRBD2 (6 bases). V was trimmed by 1 base and J by 2 bases, leaving 9 bases between them. Germline assignment: CDR1 SGHDT and CDR2 YYEEEE. This CDR3 has 14 residues. The CDR3, as DNA: TGTGCCAGCAGCTTGTATGGGGGGCAAGAGACCCAGTACTTC. Protein sequence: CASSLYGGQETQYF.

The rearrangement joins TRBV28 to TRBJ2-2; 7 bases fit TRBD2. V lost 5 bases to trimming and J lost 3 bases; unmatched junction nucleotides: 3. This CDR3 is 14 amino acids long. Germline V gives CDR1 MDHEN, CDR2 SYDVKM. DNA for the CDR3: TGTGCCAGCAGTCCTGGGGGGGACACCGGGGAGCTGTTTTTT. Translated: CASSPGGDTGELFF.

The V call is TRBV18, the J call TRBJ2-5; perhaps TRBD1 as D (5 bases). Germline V gives CDR1 KGHSH, CDR2 LQKENI. V dropped 3 bases and J dropped 2 bases, with 7 bases sitting between them. This CDR3 is built from 13 residues. CDR3 residues: CASSPRGQETQYF. CDR3 DNA: TGTGCCAGCTCACCTAGGGGACAAGAGACCCAGTACTTC.

This chain uses TRBV6-1 with TRBJ2-5, with 8 bases aligning to TRBD2. Trimming at V came to 3 bases and at J to 2 bases, leaving 5 bases not matched to a gene. The germline CDR1 and CDR2 sequences are MNHNS and SASEGT. The CDR3 is made up of 15 amino acids. The DNA of the CDR3 is TGTGCCAGCAGTGACATTTCGGGGGGGCAAGAGACCCAGTACTTC. It translates to CASSDISGGQETQYF.

The chain links TRBV28 to TRBJ1-6, with D possibly matching TRBD1 (5 bases). CDR1 and CDR2 from the germline V gene are MDHEN and SYDVKM. The CDR3 runs 12 residues. With 6 bases removed from V and 9 bases from J, the gap between germline ends came to 9 bases. The CDR3 nucleotides read TGTGCCAGCAGCTCAGGGAGTTCACCCCTCCACTTT. This translates into CASSSGSSPLHF.

V is TRBV25-1 and J is TRBJ2-1, with 10 bases that match TRBD2. V dropped 6 bases and J dropped 4; count of bases not matched to a gene: 6. Per the germline V gene, CDR1 is MGHDK and CDR2 is SYGVNS. The CDR3 covers 15 residues. CDR3 sequence reads: CASRGAGGIYNEQFF. The CDR3 DNA follows: TGTGCCAGCAGGGGAGCGGGGGGGATTTACAATGAGCAGTTCTTC.

The V call is TRBV6-1, the J call TRBJ1-5; TRBD1 is a possible D gene (6 bases). The CDR3 runs to 14 residues. V was clipped by 2 bases and J by 7 bases, with 12 bases between them. Germline assignment: CDR1 MNHNS and CDR2 SASEGT. CDR3 nucleotides: TGTGCCAGCAGTGAACGACAGGATCGGCAGCCCCAGCATTTT. Its translation is CASSERQDRQPQHF.

The table lists this clone with a count of one. The chain combines TRBV6-1 with TRBJ1-5; TRBD1 is a possible D gene (5 bases). V dropped 6 bases and J dropped 3 bases, with 12 bases sitting between them. The CDR3 has 14 amino acids. Per the germline V gene, CDR1 is MNHNS and CDR2 is SASEGT. CDR3 sequence reads: CASRTVPLNQPQHF. The CDR3 DNA follows: TGTGCCAGCAGGACAGTGCCACTCAATCAGCCCCAGCATTTT.

This chain joins TRBV7-9 and TRBJ2-1; D is ambiguous. Germline V gene data show CDR1 as SEHNR and CDR2 as FQNEAQ (reference sequence). The V gene lost 3 bases and the J gene lost 5 bases, with 2 bases spanning the gap. The CDR3 extends over 11 amino acids. The CDR3 is CASSFHNEQFF. The CDR3, as DNA: TGTGCCAGCAGCTTTCACAATGAGCAGTTCTTC.

The CDR3 spells CASFRSGGLSYNEQFF. The CDR3 DNA follows: TGTGCCAGCTTTCGGAGCGGGGGGCTCTCCTACAATGAGCAGTTCTTC. The chain combines TRBV7-8 with TRBJ2-1; 9 nucleotides line up with TRBD2. Per the germline V gene, CDR1 is SGHVS and CDR2 is FQNEAQ. V dropped 8 bases and J dropped 0; count of bases not matched to a gene: 8. There are 16 residues in the CDR3.

The rearrangement links TRBV4-1 to TRBJ2-5; tentatively, D is TRBD2 (6 bases). Germline V gene lookup returns CDR1 MGHRA and CDR2 YSYEKL. V lost 4 bases, J lost 3 bases, and 12 bases lay in between. This CDR3 spans 14 amino acids. The CDR3 coding sequence is TGCGCCAGCAGCCCCGGGGGATTGGAAGAGACCCAGTACTTC. This encodes CASSPGGLEETQYF.

This rearrangement joins TRBV11-3 to TRBJ2-3, with D maybe TRBD1 (5 bases). The V gene's germline CDR1 is SGHNT and CDR2 YENEEA. This CDR3 spans 14 amino acids. With 4 bases removed from V and 4 bases from J, the gap between germline ends came to 12 bases. The CDR3: CASSSRQTSDTQYF. CDR3 in DNA: TGTGCCAGCAGCTCCAGACAGACGTCAGATACGCAGTATTTT.